This T cell receptor (beta chain) was recovered during a study of blood T cells in healthy people across ages. Germline V gene lookup returns CDR1 SEHNR and CDR2 FQNEAQ (reference sequence). Trimming took off 3 bases at V and 5 bases at J, with 11 bases between the two ends. This CDR3 has 13 residues. Then a second PCR, running about 6 to 12 cycles, was carried out with a sample-barcoded 5' primer and a J-beta primer mix. TCRdb recomputed calls from the 5' RACE reads with MiXCR, one row per CDR3 protein. Of about 510,000 distinct CDR3 sequences detected, about 27% appear once; the ten largest clones hold about 3.3%. This clonotype was counted only a few times. These data were likewise used in another study, on T cells of mothers and their children.

The sequenced material came from blood. V usage is TRBV7-9 and J usage is TRBJ2-7; D is possibly TRBD2 (5 bases). This TCR was recovered from a boy younger than 10 in good health. The CDR3 loop reads CASSFPASNEQYF. DNA for the CDR3: TGTGCCAGCAGCTTTCCGGCTAGCAACGAGCAGTACTTC.